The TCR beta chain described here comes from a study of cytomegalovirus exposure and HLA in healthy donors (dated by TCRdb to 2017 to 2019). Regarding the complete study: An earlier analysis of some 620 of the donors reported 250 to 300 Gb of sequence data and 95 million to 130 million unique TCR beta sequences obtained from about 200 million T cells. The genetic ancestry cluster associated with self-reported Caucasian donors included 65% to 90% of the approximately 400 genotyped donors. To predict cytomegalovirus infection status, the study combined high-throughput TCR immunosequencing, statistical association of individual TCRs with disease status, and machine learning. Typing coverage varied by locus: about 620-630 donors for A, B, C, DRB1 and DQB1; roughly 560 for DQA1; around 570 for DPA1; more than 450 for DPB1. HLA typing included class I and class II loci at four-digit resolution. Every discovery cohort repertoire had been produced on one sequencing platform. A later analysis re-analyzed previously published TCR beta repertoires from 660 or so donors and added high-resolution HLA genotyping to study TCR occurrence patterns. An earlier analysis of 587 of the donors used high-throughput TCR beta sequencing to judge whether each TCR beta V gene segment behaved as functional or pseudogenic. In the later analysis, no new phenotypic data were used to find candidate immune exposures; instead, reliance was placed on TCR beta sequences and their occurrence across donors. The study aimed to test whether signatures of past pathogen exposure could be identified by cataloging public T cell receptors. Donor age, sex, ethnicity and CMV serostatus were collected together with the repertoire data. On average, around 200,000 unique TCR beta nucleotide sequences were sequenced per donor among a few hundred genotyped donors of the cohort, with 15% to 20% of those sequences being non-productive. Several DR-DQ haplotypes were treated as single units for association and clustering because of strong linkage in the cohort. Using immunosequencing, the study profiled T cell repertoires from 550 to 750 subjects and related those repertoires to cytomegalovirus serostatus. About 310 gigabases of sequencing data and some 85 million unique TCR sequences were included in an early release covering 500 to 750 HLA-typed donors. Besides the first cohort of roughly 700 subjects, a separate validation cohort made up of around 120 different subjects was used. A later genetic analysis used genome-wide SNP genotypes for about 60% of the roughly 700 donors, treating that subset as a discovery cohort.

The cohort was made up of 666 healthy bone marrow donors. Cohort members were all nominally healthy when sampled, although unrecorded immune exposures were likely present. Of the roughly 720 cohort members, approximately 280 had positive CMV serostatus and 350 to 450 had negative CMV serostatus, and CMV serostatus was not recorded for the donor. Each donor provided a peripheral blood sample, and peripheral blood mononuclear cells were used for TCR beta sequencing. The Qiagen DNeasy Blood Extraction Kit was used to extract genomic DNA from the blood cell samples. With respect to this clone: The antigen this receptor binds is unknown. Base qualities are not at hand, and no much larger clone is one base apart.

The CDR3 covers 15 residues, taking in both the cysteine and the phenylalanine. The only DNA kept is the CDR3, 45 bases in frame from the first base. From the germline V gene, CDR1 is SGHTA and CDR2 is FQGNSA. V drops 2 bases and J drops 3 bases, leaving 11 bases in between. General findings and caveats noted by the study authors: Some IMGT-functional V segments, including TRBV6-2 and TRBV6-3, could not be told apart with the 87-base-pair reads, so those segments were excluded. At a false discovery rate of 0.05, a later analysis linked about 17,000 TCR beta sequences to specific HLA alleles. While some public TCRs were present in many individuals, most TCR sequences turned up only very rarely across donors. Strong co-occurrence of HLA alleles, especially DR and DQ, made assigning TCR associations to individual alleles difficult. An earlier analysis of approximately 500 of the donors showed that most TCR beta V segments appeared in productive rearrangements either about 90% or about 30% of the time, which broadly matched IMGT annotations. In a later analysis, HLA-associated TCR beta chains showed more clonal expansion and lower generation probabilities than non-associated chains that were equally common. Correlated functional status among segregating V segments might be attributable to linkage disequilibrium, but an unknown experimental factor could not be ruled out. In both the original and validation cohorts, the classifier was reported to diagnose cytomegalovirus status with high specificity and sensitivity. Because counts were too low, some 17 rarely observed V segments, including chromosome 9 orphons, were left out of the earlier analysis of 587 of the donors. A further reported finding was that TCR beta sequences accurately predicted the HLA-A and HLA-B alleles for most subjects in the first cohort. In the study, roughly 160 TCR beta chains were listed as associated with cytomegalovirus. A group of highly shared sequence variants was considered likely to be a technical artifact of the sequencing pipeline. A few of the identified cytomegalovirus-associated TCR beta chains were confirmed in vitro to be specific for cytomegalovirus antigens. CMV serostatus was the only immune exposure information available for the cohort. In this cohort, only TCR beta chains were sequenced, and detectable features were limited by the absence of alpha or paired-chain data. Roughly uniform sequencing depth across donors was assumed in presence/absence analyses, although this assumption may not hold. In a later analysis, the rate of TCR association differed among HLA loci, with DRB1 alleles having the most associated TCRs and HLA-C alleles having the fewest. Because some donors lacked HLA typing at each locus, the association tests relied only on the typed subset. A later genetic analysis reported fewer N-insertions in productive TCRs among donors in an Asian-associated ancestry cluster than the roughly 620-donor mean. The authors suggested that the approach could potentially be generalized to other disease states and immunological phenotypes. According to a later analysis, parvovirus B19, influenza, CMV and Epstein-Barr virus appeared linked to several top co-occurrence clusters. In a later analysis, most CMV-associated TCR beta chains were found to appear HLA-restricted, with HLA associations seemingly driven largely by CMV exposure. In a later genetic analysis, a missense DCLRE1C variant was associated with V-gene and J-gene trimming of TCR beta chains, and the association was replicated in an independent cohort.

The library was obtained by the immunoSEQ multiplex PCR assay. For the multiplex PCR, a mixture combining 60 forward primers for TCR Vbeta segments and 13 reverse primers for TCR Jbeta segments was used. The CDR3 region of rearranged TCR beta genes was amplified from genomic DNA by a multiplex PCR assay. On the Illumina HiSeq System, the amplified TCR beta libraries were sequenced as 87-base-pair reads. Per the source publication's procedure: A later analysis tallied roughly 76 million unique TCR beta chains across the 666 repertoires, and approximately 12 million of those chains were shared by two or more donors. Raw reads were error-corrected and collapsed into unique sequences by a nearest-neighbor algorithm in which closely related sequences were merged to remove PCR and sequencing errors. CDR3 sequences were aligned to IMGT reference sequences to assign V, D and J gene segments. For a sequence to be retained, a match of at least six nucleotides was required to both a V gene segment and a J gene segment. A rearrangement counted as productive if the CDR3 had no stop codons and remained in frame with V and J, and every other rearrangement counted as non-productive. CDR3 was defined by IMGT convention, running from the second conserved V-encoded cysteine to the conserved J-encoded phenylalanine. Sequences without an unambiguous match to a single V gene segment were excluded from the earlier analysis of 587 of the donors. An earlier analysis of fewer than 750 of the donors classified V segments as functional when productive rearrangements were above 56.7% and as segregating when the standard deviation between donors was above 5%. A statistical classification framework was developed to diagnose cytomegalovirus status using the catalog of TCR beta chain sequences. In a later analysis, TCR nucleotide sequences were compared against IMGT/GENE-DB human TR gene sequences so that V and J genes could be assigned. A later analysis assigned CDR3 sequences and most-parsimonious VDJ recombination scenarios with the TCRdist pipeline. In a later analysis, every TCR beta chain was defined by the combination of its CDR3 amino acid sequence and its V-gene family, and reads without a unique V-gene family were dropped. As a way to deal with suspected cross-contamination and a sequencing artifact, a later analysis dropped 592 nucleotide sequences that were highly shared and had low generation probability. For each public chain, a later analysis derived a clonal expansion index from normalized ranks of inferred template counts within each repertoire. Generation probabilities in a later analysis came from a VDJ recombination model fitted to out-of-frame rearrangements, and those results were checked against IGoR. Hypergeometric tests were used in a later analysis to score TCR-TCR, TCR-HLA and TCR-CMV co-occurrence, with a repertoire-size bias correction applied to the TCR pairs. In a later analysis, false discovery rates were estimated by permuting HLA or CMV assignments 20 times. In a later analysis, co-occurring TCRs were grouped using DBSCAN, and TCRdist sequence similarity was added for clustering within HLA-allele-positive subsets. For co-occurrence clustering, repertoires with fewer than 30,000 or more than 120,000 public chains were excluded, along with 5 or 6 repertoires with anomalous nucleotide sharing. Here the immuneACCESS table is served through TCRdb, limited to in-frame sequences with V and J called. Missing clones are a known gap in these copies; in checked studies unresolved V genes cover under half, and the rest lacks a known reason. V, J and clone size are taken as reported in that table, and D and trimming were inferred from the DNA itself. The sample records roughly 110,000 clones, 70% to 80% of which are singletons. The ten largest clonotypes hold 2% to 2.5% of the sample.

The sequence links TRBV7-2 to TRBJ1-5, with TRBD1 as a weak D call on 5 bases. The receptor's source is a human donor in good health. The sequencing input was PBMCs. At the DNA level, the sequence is TGTGCCAGCAGCTTAAGGGGTTTGGACAATCAGCCCCAGCATTTT. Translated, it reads CASSLRGLDNQPQHF.